This entry lists 5 T cell receptor beta chains sequenced from one sample in a study of blood T cell repertoires in COVID-19. Produced via immunoSEQ multiplex PCR; TCRdb's table is partial and in-frame only. Among a few hundred thousand clones listed, about 80% were seen once. Sequenced input: peripheral blood. The receptors were gathered from a human donor with acute or convalescent COVID-19. The donor label of this sample is uncertain.

The CDR3 DNA sequence: TGTGCCAGCAGCTTGTTGGTAGCTGGAGAGCAGTACTTC. It specifies CASSLLVAGEQYF. The chain couples TRBV5-5 to TRBJ2-7; D is unresolved. This CDR3 is built from 13 residues. V was trimmed by 1 base and J by 7 bases, leaving 12 bases between them. Per germline, CDR1 SGHKS and CDR2 YYEKEE (reference sequence).

The rearrangement links TRBV29-1 to TRBJ1-1, with D unresolved. Trimming stripped 6 bases from V and 0 bases from J, with 8 bases between. There are 12 residues in the CDR3. Germline assignment: CDR1 SQVTM and CDR2 ANQGSEA. CDR3 residues: CSVLRMNTEAFF. Here the CDR3 DNA reads TGCAGCGTCCTCAGGATGAACACTGAAGCTTTCTTT.

The chain uses TRBV19 and TRBJ1-5; 10 bases align to TRBD1. CDR1 is LNHDA, CDR2 SQIVND, per germline (reference sequence). The CDR3 has 15 amino acids. The J segment lost 5 bases and the V segment lost 7 bases, leaving 8 bases of the junction unmatched. This CDR3 reads CASMTTGGSDQPQHF. The CDR3 coding sequence is TGTGCCAGTATGACGACAGGGGGCAGCGATCAGCCCCAGCATTTT.

This clone was recorded once. The rearrangement links TRBV2 to TRBJ2-7; tentatively, D is TRBD1 (5 bases). Per the germline V gene, CDR1 is SNHLY and CDR2 is FYNNEI. CDR3 size: 13 residues. The ends were cut back, 3 bases at V and 4 bases at J, with 10 bases in the middle. The CDR3 spells CASSDDSFYEQYF. The CDR3 region has the DNA TGTGCCAGCAGTGATGACAGCTTTTACGAGCAGTACTTC.

The rearrangement links TRBV6-5 to TRBJ2-7, with a possible D match to TRBD1 (6 bases). The CDR3 loop spans 15 amino acids. CDR1 MNHEY and CDR2 SVGAGI come from the germline V gene. Trimming took off 5 bases at V and 0 bases at J, with 14 bases between the two ends. The CDR3 nucleotides are TGTGCCAGCAGTCCCGTCCAGGGGCACTCCTACGAGCAGTACTTC. Translated, it gives CASSPVQGHSYEQYF.